Listed below are T cell receptor beta chains from one sample, sequenced in a study of T cell repertoires in cytomegalovirus infection. MiXCR, run by TCRdb on the reads, gives a single entry per CDR3 protein. Counted here are 600,000 to 700,000 distinct CDR3 sequences, around a third occurring once; the ten biggest clones make up roughly 18%. Their antigens remain unidentified. This specimen was cultured PBMCs, taken from culture after CMV antigen stimulation. Receptor source: a human donor in good health (CMV status not recorded). Some clones in this sample may be carry-over from other donors' samples. Both conserved end residues are part of each CDR3. A D gene is named only where the DNA matches it firmly. Clone sizes are given selectively: once, few, many, or a class where the clone is expanded.

TRBD2,few,TRBJ2-7,TRBV6-2/TRBV6-3,CASSYPFPPSRREFSYEQYF,TGTGCCAGCAGTTACCCGTTTCCTCCCTCTAGGCGGGAGTTCAGCTACGAGCAGTACTTC
NA,NA,TRBJ1-1,TRBV7-2,CASKESMLNTEAFF,TGTGCCAGCAAAGAGAGCATGTTGAACACTGAAGCTTTCTTT
NA,NA,TRBJ2-7,TRBV7-2,CASSLGAPKPYEQYF,TGTGCCAGCAGCTTAGGGGCCCCTAAACCTTACGAGCAGTACTTC
NA,NA,TRBJ1-6,TRBV20-1,CSARWRGGALHF,TGCAGTGCTAGATGGAGAGGGGGAGCCCTCCACTTT
TRBD1,NA,TRBJ1-5,TRBV12-3/TRBV12-4,CASRDRDSNQPQHF,TGTGCCAGCAGGGACAGGGATAGCAATCAGCCCCAGCATTTT
NA,NA,TRBJ1-6,TRBV20-1,CSARRGGVLLGSPLHF,TGCAGTGCTAGGAGGGGGGGGGTACTTTTAGGGTCACCCCTCCACTTT
NA,NA,TRBJ2-3,TRBV6-6,CASSYSFSSPMEATQYF,TGTGCCAGCAGTTACTCTTTCTCCAGTCCGATGGAGGCTACGCAGTATTTT
NA,NA,TRBJ2-1,TRBV27,CASSSKGGGEQFF,TGTGCCAGCAGCTCGAAGGGGGGGGGCGAGCAGTTCTTC
TRBD2,NA,TRBJ2-4,TRBV12-3/TRBV12-4,CASSSLAWENIQYF,TGTGCCAGCAGCTCACTAGCGTGGGAAAACATTCAGTACTTC
NA,NA,TRBJ2-5,TRBV11-2,CASSLFEAARFRAEETQYF,TGTGCCAGCAGCTTATTTGAAGCGGCTAGGTTTAGAGCGGAAGAGACCCAGTACTTC
NA,NA,TRBJ1-2,TRBV20-1,CSASAGHRGYTF,TGCAGTGCTAGTGCGGGACACCGTGGCTACACCTTC
TRBD1,NA,TRBJ2-7,TRBV27,CASSLDRGLNEQYF,TGTGCCAGCAGTTTGGACAGGGGGCTAAACGAGCAGTACTTC
NA,NA,TRBJ2-3,TRBV6-2/TRBV6-3,CASSRDAVTDTQYF,TGTGCCAGCAGCCGGGACGCCGTCACAGATACGCAGTATTTT
TRBD2,few,TRBJ2-7,TRBV7-2,CASSLAASGAPYEQYF,TGTGCCAGCAGCTTAGCGGCTAGCGGGGCTCCCTACGAGCAGTACTTC
NA,NA,TRBJ2-7,TRBV20-1,CSALKGTAYEQYF,TGCAGTGCCTTGAAAGGAACGGCCTACGAGCAGTACTTC
NA,NA,TRBJ2-1,TRBV20-1,CSATPRGESSYNEQFF,TGCAGTGCTACCCCGCGGGGTGAGAGCTCCTACAATGAGCAGTTCTTC
NA,NA,TRBJ2-4,TRBV19,CASSPGGSKNIQYF,TGTGCCAGTAGTCCAGGGGGGTCCAAAAACATTCAGTACTTC
TRBD2,NA,TRBJ2-7,TRBV7-2,CASSSRLGTSSNEQYF,TGTGCCAGCAGCTCCCGCCTCGGGACTAGCTCGAACGAGCAGTACTTC
NA,NA,TRBJ2-7,TRBV7-2,CASSFDKGLRTSFFYEQYF,TGTGCCAGCAGCTTCGATAAGGGGTTGCGGACTTCCTTTTTCTACGAGCAGTACTTC
NA,NA,TRBJ2-7,TRBV5-1,CASSFNPSRARDYEQYF,TGCGCCAGCAGCTTTAACCCCTCCCGGGCGAGAGACTACGAGCAGTACTTC
TRBD1,many,TRBJ2-3,TRBV7-2,CASSFRTGSTDTQYF,TGTGCCAGCAGCTTCCGGACAGGGAGCACAGATACGCAGTATTTT
NA,NA,TRBJ2-5,TRBV11-2,CASSPLVRRVETQYF,TGTGCCAGCAGCCCCCTCGTTCGCAGGGTAGAGACCCAGTACTTC
NA,NA,TRBJ1-1,TRBV20-1,CSALDNHRTEAFF,TGCAGTGCTCTGGACAATCATCGCACTGAAGCTTTCTTT
TRBD1,NA,TRBJ2-5,TRBV12-3/TRBV12-4,CASSWTGGVEETQYF,TGTGCCAGCAGTTGGACAGGGGGAGTGGAAGAGACCCAGTACTTC
NA,many,TRBJ1-2,TRBV7-2,CASSSWGGAGYGYTF,TGTGCCAGCAGCTCCTGGGGGGGGGCAGGCTATGGCTACACCTTC
NA,NA,TRBJ1-2,TRBV19,CASSIPGEYESYGYTF,TGTGCCAGTAGTATCCCGGGGGAATACGAGAGCTATGGCTACACCTTC
NA,NA,TRBJ2-5,TRBV27,CASLTPGHRETQYF,TGTGCCAGCCTTACCCCGGGACACCGGGAGACCCAGTACTTC
TRBD2,many,TRBJ2-3,TRBV20-1,CSAREPAGGQADTQYF,TGCAGTGCTAGAGAACCAGCGGGGGGGCAGGCAGATACGCAGTATTTT
TRBD2,NA,TRBJ2-2,TRBV6-2/TRBV6-3,CASSSTSSGELFF,TGTGCCAGCAGTTCGACTAGCTCCGGGGAGCTGTTTTTT
TRBD1,few,TRBJ2-7,TRBV15,CATSRIPGQPIYEQYF,TGTGCCACCAGCCGTATTCCGGGACAGCCGATCTACGAGCAGTACTTC
NA,few,TRBJ2-5,TRBV7-2,CASSLTAWETQYF,TGTGCCAGCAGCTTAACCGCTTGGGAGACCCAGTACTTC
TRBD2,many,TRBJ2-3,TRBV12-3/TRBV12-4,CASSPTGRSDTQYF,TGTGCCAGCAGTCCCACCGGGAGGAGTGATACGCAGTATTTT
TRBD1,few,TRBJ1-6,TRBV12-3/TRBV12-4,CASSLGTASYNSPLHF,TGTGCCAGCAGTTTGGGGACAGCCTCCTATAATTCACCCCTCCACTTT
TRBD1,few,TRBJ2-7,TRBV28,CASSPTPGQGAYEQYF,TGTGCCAGCAGTCCGACGCCGGGACAGGGGGCCTACGAGCAGTACTTC
NA,few,TRBJ1-5,TRBV28,CASSLLDGSNQPQHF,TGTGCCAGCAGTCTCCTAGACGGAAGCAATCAGCCCCAGCATTTT
NA,once,TRBJ1-2,TRBV5-1,CASRWTDDGYTF,TGCGCCAGCAGGTGGACAGACGATGGCTACACCTTC
NA,few,TRBJ2-1,TRBV11-2,CASSLRVGLRQYNEQFF,TGTGCCAGCAGCTTAAGGGTTGGTCTACGTCAATACAATGAGCAGTTCTTC
TRBD2,NA,TRBJ2-1,TRBV6-2/TRBV6-3,CASRAQWGLAENNEQFF,TGTGCCAGCAGGGCACAATGGGGACTAGCCGAAAACAATGAGCAGTTCTTC
TRBD2,few,TRBJ2-5,TRBV7-4,CASSLLTSEETQYF,TGTGCCAGCAGCCTTCTGACTAGCGAAGAGACCCAGTACTTC
NA,NA,TRBJ1-5,TRBV27,CASKLGQSSQPQHF,TGTGCCAGCAAGCTAGGGCAGTCTTCTCAGCCCCAGCATTTT
NA,few,TRBJ2-2,TRBV20-1,CSARTGNTGELFF,TGCAGTGCCCGAACGGGTAACACCGGGGAGCTGTTTTTT
NA,once,TRBJ2-5,TRBV20-1,CSAGDFQETQYF,TGCAGTGCTGGGGACTTTCAAGAGACCCAGTACTTC
NA,few,TRBJ2-7,TRBV7-2,CASSLFRPSAPQEQYF,TGTGCCAGCAGCTTATTTCGGCCATCGGCTCCCCAAGAGCAGTACTTC
NA,few,TRBJ1-1,TRBV7-9,CASSLVRLDTRRNTEAFF,TGTGCCAGCAGCTTAGTGCGGCTGGACACAAGACGGAACACTGAAGCTTTCTTT
NA,few,TRBJ2-2,TRBV7-6,CASSPQRGGWTGELFF,TGTGCCAGCAGCCCTCAACGGGGTGGCTGGACCGGGGAGCTGTTTTTT
NA,few,TRBJ1-1,TRBV12-3/TRBV12-4,CASNPGNTEAFF,TGTGCCAGCAATCCGGGGAACACTGAAGCTTTCTTT
TRBD1,NA,TRBJ2-7,TRBV20-1,CSARGQGVYEQYF,TGCAGTGCTAGAGGACAGGGGGTCTACGAGCAGTACTTC
TRBD2,few,TRBJ2-1,TRBV12-3/TRBV12-4,CASSFGLAGDNEQFF,TGTGCCAGCAGTTTCGGACTAGCGGGAGATAATGAGCAGTTCTTC
TRBD1,NA,TRBJ1-1,TRBV27,CASSLRDRGNTEAFF,TGTGCCAGCAGTTTACGGGACAGGGGGAACACTGAAGCTTTCTTT
TRBD2,few,TRBJ2-1,TRBV6-2/TRBV6-3,CASSYTGGPNEQFF,TGTGCCAGCAGTTACACGGGAGGGCCAAATGAGCAGTTCTTC
NA,NA,TRBJ1-6,TRBV18,CASSDAGSRGSPLHF,TGTGCCAGCTCAGACGCCGGGAGCAGGGGTTCACCCCTCCACTTT
NA,NA,TRBJ1-2,TRBV19,CASSIDGGGLGGYTF,TGTGCCAGTAGTATAGATGGTGGCGGTCTCGGCGGCTACACCTTC